This record concerns one T cell receptor (beta chain) sequence. Trimming pared 1 base from V and 3 bases from J, leaving 9 bases between. The germline CDR1 and CDR2 sequences are SQVTM and ANQGSEA. The CDR3 loop spans 13 amino acids. This record comes from a study of CD8+CD57+ T cells in acquired aplastic anemia. Genomic DNA templated the TCR beta VDJ and CDR3 profiling. TCRdb analysed the reads with MiXCR anew, one entry per CDR3 protein. This sample has some 200,000 distinct CDR3 sequences, with approximately 35% found just once. The sequenced sample consisted of sorted CD4+, CD8+, or CD8+CD57+ T cells (not recorded which) from PBMCs. This TCR was sampled from a human donor in good health, serving as a control. The V and J genes are TRBV29-1 and TRBJ1-2; D remains ambiguous. CDR3 protein: CSVEGFTDYGYTF. In nucleotides, the CDR3 is TGCAGCGTTGAAGGTTTCACGGACTATGGCTACACCTTC.